Presented here are 11 T cell receptor beta chains from one specimen sequenced in a study of human T cells and chemical hapten exposure. TCRdb re-analysed the RACE reads in MiXCR, keeping a single row per CDR3 protein. The data show around 80,000 distinct CDR3 sequences, over 7% seen once. Regarding time point: healthy volunteer bleed at 6 weeks. Researchers extracted total RNA from unfractionated whole blood. The specimen sequenced was whole blood. These receptors all stem from a male donor in good health. Some clones in this sample may be carry-over from other donors' samples.

V usage is TRBV7-9 and J usage is TRBJ1-4; D perhaps matches TRBD1 (6 bases). The V end was cut by 3 bases, the J end by 7 bases, with 12 bases between. The CDR3 loop spans 14 amino acids. Per the germline V gene, CDR1 is SEHNR and CDR2 is FQNEAQ (reference sequence). CDR3 sequence: CASSFWGASEKLFF. In DNA form, the CDR3 reads TGTGCCAGCAGCTTCTGGGGGGCGAGTGAAAAACTGTTTTTT.

In its sample, this clonotype was seen a few times. This chain uses TRBV30 with TRBJ1-1; D is uncertain. V was pared by 2 bases and J by 0 bases, with 7 bases between. This CDR3 region has 13 residues. Looked up from germline, CDR1 is GTSNPN and CDR2 is SVGIG (reference sequence). The chain's CDR3 is CAWSPDLNTEAFF. CDR3 sequence (DNA): TGTGCCTGGAGTCCGGACCTGAACACTGAAGCTTTCTTT. The full variable domain, its missing parts supplied by reference TRBV30 and TRBJ1-1, is SQTIHQWPATLVQPVGSPLSLECTVEGTSNPNLYWYRQAAGRGLQLLFYSVGIGQISSEVPQNLSASRPQDRQFILSSKKLLLSDSGFYLCAWSPDLNTEAFFGQGTRLTVV.

CDR3 sequence (DNA): TGTGCCAGCAGTCCGAGTCTTGGGAGGACTGAAGCTTTCTTT. This codes for CASSPSLGRTEAFF. V usage is TRBV6-5 and J usage is TRBJ1-1; the D is unclear. V was cut by 5 bases and J by 5 bases, with 15 bases left in between. The germline gives CDR1 MNHEY, CDR2 SVGAGI. CDR3 length: 14 residues.

The V gene is TRBV7-2, the J gene TRBJ1-6, with D possibly TRBD1 on 5 matching bases. Germline CDR1 and CDR2: SGHTA and FQGNSA. The CDR3 is 16 residues long. V was cut by 3 bases and J by 4 bases, with 13 bases left in between. Here the CDR3 reads CASSLAGSGYNSPLHF. The CDR3 DNA reads TGTGCCAGCAGCTTGGCAGGGAGCGGATATAATTCACCCCTCCACTTT.

This clonotype was observed a few times. The chain is built from TRBV27 and TRBJ2-3, with unresolved D. CDR3 size: 14 residues. The germline V and J ends were trimmed by 2 bases and 0 bases, with 6 bases remaining between them. Germline assignment: CDR1 MNHEY and CDR2 SMNVEV (reference sequence). This CDR3 is CASSLQTSTDTQYF. CDR3 nucleotides: TGTGCCAGCAGTTTACAGACGAGCACAGATACGCAGTATTTT.

The chain has TRBV4-3 and TRBJ2-6; 9 nucleotides line up with TRBD1. Losses at the gene ends were 5 bases for V and 1 base for J; bases not matched to a gene: 12. Germline CDR1 is LGHNA and CDR2 is YSLEER. The CDR3 runs 19 residues. DNA of the CDR3: TGCGCCAGCAGCACATATTCCGGGACAGGGTCTTCTGGGGCCAACGTCCTGACTTTC. Residues: CASSTYSGTGSSGANVLTF.

This clonotype was detected a few times. This chain joins TRBV6-1 and TRBJ2-3; 7 bases match TRBD2. This CDR3 has 15 amino acids. Trimming removed 6 bases from V and 4 bases from J; junction bases left unmatched: 10. From germline, CDR1 is MNHNS and CDR2 SASEGT. Written as DNA, the CDR3 is TGTGCCAGCAGATACGGGGGGAAAGGAGCAGATACGCAGTATTTT. Encoded protein: CASRYGGKGADTQYF.

This clonotype was found a few times. This chain joins TRBV7-3 and TRBJ1-2; TRBD1 agrees at 8 bases. Germline values: CDR1 SGHTA, CDR2 FQGTGA. The CDR3 loop spans 13 amino acids. Unmatched junction bases numbered 7, after V lost 6 bases and J lost 7 bases. The CDR3 nucleotides read TGTGCCAGCAGTTCCGGACAGGGTCGTGGCTACACCTTC. Protein product: CASSSGQGRGYTF.

This clonotype was observed a handful of times. The chain has TRBV20-1 and TRBJ2-1; D perhaps matches TRBD2 (6 bases). This CDR3 spans 14 amino acids. The ends were cut back, 6 bases at V and 10 bases at J, with 22 bases in the middle. Germline lookup yields CDR1 DFQATT and CDR2 SNEGSKA (reference sequence). The CDR3: CSATWRGKGYEQFF. As DNA, the CDR3 is TGCAGTGCCACCTGGCGCGGGAAAGGGTACGAGCAGTTCTTC.

This clonotype was seen a few times. The J gene is TRBJ1-2, the V gene TRBV4-1; 11 bases align to TRBD1. Germline lookup yields CDR1 MGHRA and CDR2 YSYEKL. With V trimmed by 2 bases and J by 3 bases, 2 bases remained unmatched. The CDR3 runs 15 residues. CDR3 region: CASSQPGQGDYGYTF. DNA for the CDR3: TGCGCCAGCAGCCAACCGGGACAGGGGGACTATGGCTACACCTTC.

This clonotype was detected a few times. The V gene is TRBV12-3 or TRBV12-4, the J gene TRBJ2-5, with D perhaps TRBD1 (5 bases). The germline V and J ends were trimmed by 3 bases and 3 bases, with 20 bases remaining between them. The CDR3 totals 17 residues. Written as DNA, the CDR3 is TGTGCCAGCAGTTTTAGACCTTTGTTCACAGGAGAAGAGACCCAGTACTTC. It yields the protein CASSFRPLFTGEETQYF.